One sample yielded the 27 T cell receptor beta chains listed below, sequenced in a study of blood T cells in healthy people across ages. The use of a sample-barcoded 5' primer and a J-beta primer mix characterized a second PCR of 7 to 11 cycles. TCRdb redid the calling of the 5' RACE reads with MiXCR, one entry per CDR3 protein. The data hold under 2 million distinct CDR3 sequences, with about 31% observed a single time. Sequenced input: blood. These receptors came from a young woman in good health.

The chain employs TRBV20-1 and TRBJ1-6; D perhaps matches TRBD1 (6 bases). Germline values: CDR1 DFQATT, CDR2 SNEGSKA (reference sequence). There are 12 residues in the CDR3. The germline V and J ends were trimmed by 6 bases and 9 bases, with 12 bases remaining between them. CDR3 amino acids: CSAEDRSSPLHF. The CDR3 nucleotides are TGCAGTGCAGAAGACAGGTCTTCACCCCTCCACTTT.

The chain recombines TRBV18 with TRBJ2-1; D gene unclear. This CDR3 is built from 14 residues. Trimming left V 10 bases short and J 1 base short, with 14 bases between. Germline V gene lookup returns CDR1 KGHSH and CDR2 LQKENI. The CDR3 spells CANSPGASYNEQFF. In DNA form, the CDR3 reads TGTGCCAACTCGCCTGGCGCGTCCTACAATGAGCAGTTCTTC.

V usage is TRBV27 and J usage is TRBJ1-5; no firm D call. Germline V lookup: CDR1 MNHEY, CDR2 SMNVEV (reference sequence). Trimming removed 8 bases at V and 0 bases at J, with 8 bases between. This CDR3 region has 13 residues. CDR3 residues: CASARHSNQPQHF. CDR3 bases: TGTGCCAGCGCGAGGCATAGCAATCAGCCCCAGCATTTT.

The rearrangement uses TRBV7-9 and TRBJ2-7; D may be TRBD1 (5 bases). The CDR3 covers 13 residues. Germline V gene data show CDR1 as SEHNR and CDR2 as FQNEAQ (reference sequence). The V and J ends lost 7 bases and 1 base respectively, with 11 bases between them. The CDR3 nucleotides are TGTGCCAGCACCCAGGGCAGGTCCTACGAGCAGTACTTC. Its translation is CASTQGRSYEQYF.

The V gene is TRBV9, the J gene TRBJ2-3; D unclear. The CDR3 spans 16 residues. Per the germline V gene, CDR1 is SGDLS and CDR2 is YYNGEE. V was pared by 0 bases and J by 1 base, with 12 bases between. The CDR3 bases are TGTGCCAGCAGCGTAGCTGACGGGCTACGCACAGATACGCAGTATTTT. Protein sequence: CASSVADGLRTDTQYF.

This clonotype has only a few counts. The V call is TRBV29-1, the J call TRBJ1-1; TRBD1 might be the D (5 bases). The CDR3 is 16 residues long. V shed 1 base and J shed 0 bases, with 15 bases lying between them. The germline V gene encodes CDR1 SQVTM and CDR2 ANQGSEA. The DNA for the CDR3 is TGCAGCGTTGAAGGTCCGGGACCTCATTTGAACACTGAAGCTTTCTTT. This translates into CSVEGPGPHLNTEAFF.

This clonotype was seen only a few times. Here the CDR3 reads CASSLGLAGLFF. The CDR3 region has the DNA TGCGCCAGCAGCTTAGGACTAGCGGGACTGTTCTTC. V is TRBV5-1 and J is TRBJ2-1; TRBD2 matches 12 bases. The trim removed 2 bases at V and 15 bases at J, leaving 3 bases unmatched. This CDR3 has 12 amino acids. Per germline, CDR1 SGHRS and CDR2 YFSETQ.

This clonotype has just one count. V and J are TRBV18 and TRBJ2-5, with 8 bases aligning to TRBD1. This CDR3 has 14 amino acids. J lost 11 bases, V lost 6 bases, and 14 bases had no gene match. Germline loops: CDR1 KGHSH, CDR2 LQKENI. The CDR3 sequence: CASSPGQGYEEQYF. DNA of the CDR3: TGTGCCAGCTCCCCTGGACAGGGTTATGAGGAGCAGTACTTC. The complete variable domain, with remaining parts taken from reference TRBV18 and TRBJ2-5, reads NAGVMQNPRHLVRRRGQEARLRCSPMKGHSHVYWYRQLPEEGLKFMVYLQKENIIDESGMPKERFSAEFPKEGPSILRIQQVVRGDSAAYFCASSPGQGYEEQYFGPGTRLLVL.

The chain couples TRBV7-9 to TRBJ2-1, with 7 nucleotides matching TRBD2. V lost 1 base to trimming and J lost 0 bases; unmatched junction nucleotides: 6. The CDR3 sequence is 17 residues long. Germline CDR1 is SEHNR and CDR2 is FQNEAQ (reference sequence). CDR3 DNA sequence: TGTGCCAGCAGCTTAGGTAGCGGGCCGAGCTCCTACAATGAGCAGTTCTTC. Its translation is CASSLGSGPSSYNEQFF. Looking up the rest from reference TRBV7-9 and TRBJ2-1 gives the full variable domain: DTGVSQNPRHKITKRGQNVTFRCDPISEHNRLYWYRQTLGQGPEFLTYFQNEAQLEKSRLLSDRFSAERPKGSFSTLEIQRTEQGDSAMYLCASSLGSGPSSYNEQFFGPGTRLTVL.

This clonotype was seen repeatedly, ten times or more. V is TRBV3-1 and J is TRBJ1-2; D gene uncertain. Looked up from germline, CDR1 is LGHDT and CDR2 is YNNKEL (reference sequence). This CDR3 contains 13 residues. V lost 4 bases and J lost 6, with 12 bases in between. CDR3 residues: CASSPDLDDGYTF. CDR3 nucleotide sequence: TGTGCCAGCAGCCCGGATCTTGACGATGGCTACACCTTC.

The CDR3 coding sequence is TGTGCCAGCAGCCAAGACGACTGGGACGAGCAGTACTTC. It specifies CASSQDDWDEQYF. The V call is TRBV4-2, the J call TRBJ2-7; D is uncertain. CDR3 length: 13 amino acids. V was trimmed by 0 bases and J by 5 bases, leaving 8 bases between them. From germline, CDR1 is LGHNA and CDR2 YNFKEQ.

The chain carries TRBV11-2 and TRBJ2-3; D possibly corresponds to TRBD2 (6 bases). The germline V and J ends were trimmed by 5 bases and 1 base, with 13 bases remaining between them. The CDR3 runs to 15 residues. Germline CDR1 reads SGHAT; CDR2 reads FQNNGV. CDR3 sequence: CASSAAGPGTDTQYF. CDR3 DNA sequence: TGTGCCAGCAGCGCCGCGGGACCCGGCACAGATACGCAGTATTTT.

The chain carries TRBV6-5 and TRBJ2-1; possible D gene TRBD2, 5 bases. V shed 9 bases and J shed 9 bases, with 12 bases lying between them. Germline V gene sequence: CDR1 MNHEY, CDR2 SVGAGI. The CDR3 is made up of 11 amino acids. CDR3 sequence: CASRIAGEQFF. The CDR3 DNA reads as TGTGCCAGTCGGATTGCGGGTGAGCAGTTCTTC.

This clonotype has at least ten counts. The chain is built from TRBV7-9 and TRBJ2-7; 11 bases are shared with TRBD1. Germline V gene sequence: CDR1 SEHNR, CDR2 FQNEAQ (reference sequence). With 4 bases clipped from V and 3 bases from J, the junction kept 8 bases outside the gene matches. This CDR3 region has 16 residues. The CDR3, as DNA: TGTGCCAGCAGCTCGATAGTGGGGACAGGGGGCTACGAGCAGTACTTC. It yields the protein CASSSIVGTGGYEQYF.

This clonotype has just a few counts. V is TRBV10-3 and J is TRBJ1-1, with 9 bases aligning to TRBD1. After removal of 6 bases from V and 5 bases from J, the junction contained 13 bases not matched to a gene. The CDR3 totals 16 residues. CDR1 is ENHRY and CDR2 is SYGVKD in the germline V gene. This CDR3 is CAISGQGQGTSTEAFF. The CDR3 DNA reads TGTGCCATCAGCGGCCAGGGACAGGGAACGTCAACTGAAGCTTTCTTT.

This sequence joins TRBV20-1 and TRBJ2-7; 9 positions agree with TRBD1. This CDR3 has 14 residues. V lost 5 bases and J lost 1; bases outside the gene matches: 6. CDR1 and CDR2 from the germline V gene are DFQATT and SNEGSKA (reference sequence). CDR3 nucleotides: TGCAGTGCTTGGGCGGGACAGGGTTCCTACGAGCAGTACTTC. Residues: CSAWAGQGSYEQYF.

This clonotype was observed a handful of times. The chain employs TRBV20-1 and TRBJ1-1, with D tentatively TRBD1 (5 bases). The germline gives CDR1 DFQATT, CDR2 SNEGSKA (reference sequence). The CDR3 covers 13 residues. V dropped 5 bases and J dropped 0 bases, with 10 bases sitting between them. DNA for the CDR3: TGCAGTGCTGGACAAATTATGAACACTGAAGCTTTCTTT. Residues: CSAGQIMNTEAFF.

This chain joins TRBV7-3 and TRBJ2-1, with 8 bases fitting TRBD2. Germline trimming cut 5 bases from V and 2 bases from J; bases unmatched to any gene: 5. The CDR3 has 15 amino acids. Germline lookup yields CDR1 SGHTA and CDR2 FQGTGA. The CDR3 DNA reads as TGTGCCAGCAGCCAGACTAGCGCTGCCTACAATGAGCAGTTCTTC. It encodes CASSQTSAAYNEQFF.

The chain carries TRBV5-1 and TRBJ1-1; 9 bases are a match to TRBD1. Germline CDR1 reads SGHRS; CDR2 reads YFSETQ. V was clipped by 3 bases and J by 5 bases; unmatched bases: 8. The CDR3 covers 15 residues. As DNA, the CDR3 is TGCGCCAGCAGCTGGAAGACAGGGGGAGAAACTGAAGCTTTCTTT. Protein sequence: CASSWKTGGETEAFF.

This clonotype was seen at least ten times. As DNA, the CDR3 is TGCGCCAGCAGCCAAGATCCCCCAGCGGGGGGGCTGAATGAGCAGTTCTTC. Translated, it gives CASSQDPPAGGLNEQFF. The gene calls are TRBV4-1 and TRBJ2-1, with 10 bases matching TRBD2. Germline CDR1 and CDR2: MGHRA and YSYEKL. The CDR3 is 17 residues long. Trimming cost V 0 bases and J 7 bases; bases outside gene matches: 9.

The gene calls are TRBV12-3 or TRBV12-4 and TRBJ2-7; D gene ambiguous. This CDR3 region has 13 residues. The germline V and J ends were trimmed by 3 bases and 5 bases, with 11 bases remaining between them. The CDR3 here is CASSFKGNHEQYF. The CDR3 region has the DNA TGTGCCAGCAGTTTCAAAGGGAACCACGAGCAGTACTTC.

This clonotype was seen at least ten times. The chain is built from TRBV29-1 and TRBJ2-5; D is unclear. Trimming left V 7 bases short and J 5 bases short, with 14 bases between. Germline CDR1 is SQVTM and CDR2 is ANQGSEA. The CDR3 length is 12 residues. For the CDR3, the DNA is TGCAGCGGGGGTCCAGGACGGGAGACCCAGTACTTC. Residues: CSGGPGRETQYF.

This clonotype occurred a few times. The genes are TRBV4-1 and TRBJ2-7, with D perhaps TRBD1 or TRBD2 (5 bases each). The ends were cut back, 0 bases at V and 6 bases at J, with 15 bases in the middle. Germline-derived CDR1 and CDR2 are MGHRA and YSYEKL. This CDR3 region has 15 residues. The CDR3 reads CASSQEVGEPCEQYF. CDR3 in DNA: TGCGCCAGCAGCCAAGAGGTGGGGGAACCCTGCGAGCAGTACTTC.

The rearrangement uses TRBV6-5 and TRBJ2-5; a weak D match, TRBD1 (7 bases). Trimming pared 6 bases from V and 7 bases from J, leaving 21 bases between. Germline V gene lookup returns CDR1 MNHEY and CDR2 SVGAGI. The CDR3 runs 15 residues. The DNA for the CDR3 is TGTGCCAGCAGCCTCCTCAGGAGGGCAGGGGGGACCCAGTACTTC. Its translation: CASSLLRRAGGTQYF.

This clonotype was recorded a few times. This chain uses TRBV7-9 with TRBJ1-2, with D uncertain. V was clipped by 8 bases and J by 3 bases, with 13 bases between them. This CDR3 has 13 residues. Germline CDR1 reads SEHNR; CDR2 reads FQNEAQ (reference sequence). DNA for the CDR3: TGTGCCAGCGGTACCGGTTCGGACTATGGCTACACCTTC. Protein sequence: CASGTGSDYGYTF.

This rearrangement joins TRBV29-1 to TRBJ2-7; perhaps TRBD1 as D (5 bases). There are 18 residues in the CDR3. V lost 0 bases to trimming and J lost 4 bases, with 25 bases between them. Germline V gene lookup returns CDR1 SQVTM and CDR2 ANQGSEA. DNA for the CDR3: TGCAGCGTTGAAGATCCGCGGTGTAAGGGGCAGGACAATTACGAGCAGTACTTC. Amino acids: CSVEDPRCKGQDNYEQYF.

This chain links TRBV5-5 with TRBJ2-1; D perhaps matches TRBD2 (6 bases). Trimming removed 0 bases from V and 1 base from J, with 14 bases in between. This CDR3 region has 17 residues. In germline, CDR1 is SGHKS, CDR2 YYEKEE (reference sequence). The CDR3 DNA sequence: TGTGCCAGCAGCTTGGATCTTGGGGGGATTTCCTACAATGAGCAGTTCTTC. Protein: CASSLDLGGISYNEQFF.